These T cell receptor beta chains were read from a single sample in a study of cytomegalovirus exposure and HLA in healthy donors. TCRdb's copy holds only in-frame clones and misses some; the assay was immunoSEQ multiplex PCR. The sample holds some 200,000 clones; 81% are singletons and the top ten take 3.8%. Sequencing input: PBMCs. The receptor source for this set is a man aged 50 to 60 in good health and CMV-seronegative. CDR3s include the opening cysteine and the closing phenylalanine or tryptophan. The D gene is left open where the match is weak. A clone size is listed for some rows: how often the clone was seen (once, few, many), or a class if it is expanded.

D gene	V gene	clone size	J gene	CDR3 protein	CDR3 DNA
NA	TRBV4-3	NA	TRBJ2-5	CASSQELGETQYF	TGCGCCAGCAGCCAGGAGTTGGGAGAGACCCAGTACTTC
NA	TRBV21-1	NA	TRBJ1-5	CASSKAPRTGVCNQPQHF	TGTGCCAGCAGCAAAGCGCCGAGGACAGGGGTTTGCAATCAGCCCCAGCATTTT
NA	TRBV2	few	TRBJ2-4	CASSSGRFAKNIQYF	TGTGCCAGCAGTTCAGGCCGCTTCGCCAAAAACATTCAGTACTTC
NA	TRBV29-1	NA	TRBJ2-3	CSTNDRTGTQYF	TGCAGCACCAACGACAGAACGGGCACGCAGTATTTT
TRBD1	TRBV7-9	NA	TRBJ1-2	CSSSSQGRGYTF	TGTTCCAGCAGCTCACAGGGGAGGGGCTACACCTTC
TRBD1	TRBV27	few	TRBJ1-2	CASSPTGTYGYTF	TGTGCCAGCAGCCCGACAGGGACCTATGGCTACACCTTC
NA	TRBV19	NA	TRBJ2-2	CASSMSRAPAGELFF	TGTGCCAGTAGTATGTCCAGGGCCCCCGCCGGGGAGCTGTTTTTT
TRBD2	TRBV5-4	NA	TRBJ2-3	CASSSLAGGTDTQYF	TGTGCCAGCAGCTCACTAGCGGGGGGCACAGATACGCAGTATTTT
TRBD2	TRBV5-1	NA	TRBJ2-1	CASSLGSSGGSDNEQFF	TGCGCCAGCAGCTTGGGGTCTAGCGGGGGGTCAGACAATGAGCAGTTCTTC
NA	TRBV5-4	NA	TRBJ2-3	CASSPEGGRRTDTQYF	TGTGCCAGCAGCCCGGAGGGGGGGCGCAGGACAGATACGCAGTATTTT
NA	TRBV6-5	NA	TRBJ1-6	CASSYAGVGSPLHF	TGTGCCAGCAGTTACGCAGGGGTGGGTTCACCCCTCCACTTT
TRBD2	TRBV9	NA	TRBJ2-3	CATGLAGTDTQYF	TGTGCCACTGGGCTAGCGGGCACAGATACGCAGTATTTT
NA	TRBV7-9	NA	TRBJ2-5	CASSLVEGRSKETQYF	TGTGCCAGCAGCTTAGTGGAGGGAAGGAGCAAAGAGACCCAGTACTTC
NA	TRBV5-4	NA	TRBJ2-5	CASSLRGGQRETQYF	TGTGCCAGCAGCTTGCGGGGGGGACAGAGAGAGACCCAGTACTTC
TRBD2	TRBV5-4	few	TRBJ2-5	CASSLGGGTQETQYF	TGTGCCAGCAGCTTGGGCGGGGGAACTCAAGAGACCCAGTACTTC
NA	TRBV4-3	NA	TRBJ1-5	CASSQEGDGNQPQHF	TGCGCCAGCAGCCAGGAGGGTGACGGCAATCAGCCCCAGCATTTT
NA	TRBV5-6	NA	TRBJ1-1	CASSLNWGGGRDTEAFF	TGTGCCAGCAGCTTGAATTGGGGGGGCGGCCGGGACACTGAAGCTTTCTTT
NA	TRBV11-2	NA	TRBJ2-5	CASSGEGRGLSNKETQYF	TGTGCCAGCAGCGGGGAGGGGCGGGGGCTTTCCAATAAAGAGACCCAGTACTTC
TRBD1	TRBV27	NA	TRBJ1-1	CASSLYWDRRNTEAFF	TGTGCCAGCAGTTTATACTGGGACAGACGGAACACTGAAGCTTTCTTT
NA	TRBV19	NA	TRBJ1-4	CASSNRRARGATNEKLFF	TGTGCCAGTAGTAACCGGCGGGCCAGGGGTGCAACTAATGAAAAACTGTTTTTT
NA	TRBV6-1	NA	TRBJ2-5	CASSESEVETQYF	TGTGCCAGCAGTGAATCTGAGGTAGAGACCCAGTACTTC
TRBD1	TRBV6-1	NA	TRBJ2-7	CASREGQGGEQYF	TGTGCCAGCAGGGAGGGACAGGGTGGCGAGCAGTACTTC
NA	TRBV9	NA	TRBJ1-2	CASSDPLGYSLRGYTF	TGTGCCAGCAGCGACCCTCTAGGATATTCCTTAAGGGGCTACACCTTC
TRBD1	TRBV6-1	few	TRBJ2-3	CATNRGNEQYF	TGTGCCACCAACAGGGGCAATGAGCAGTATTTT
TRBD1	TRBV12-5	NA	TRBJ1-5	CASGTSRGTGGFLSNQPQHF	TGTGCTAGTGGCACCAGTAGGGGGACAGGGGGATTCTTGAGCAATCAGCCCCAGCATTTT
TRBD1	TRBV5-6	NA	TRBJ2-2	CASSLRTGGRTGELFF	TGTGCCAGCAGCTTGAGGACAGGGGGTCGGACCGGGGAGCTGTTTTTT
TRBD1	TRBV7-9	NA	TRBJ1-1	CSSSLPVPGQGTGTEAFF	TGTTCCAGCAGCTTACCTGTCCCGGGACAGGGAACGGGTACTGAAGCTTTCTTT
NA	TRBV15	once	TRBJ1-1	CATSRDRADTEAFF	TGTGCCACCAGCAGAGACAGGGCCGACACTGAAGCTTTCTTT
TRBD1	TRBV25-1	NA	TRBJ2-7	CASSWDSLYGMKYF	TGTGCCAGCAGTTGGGACAGCCTCTACGGGATGAAGTACTTC
NA	TRBV5-1	NA	TRBJ1-1	CASSLWGGVNTEAFF	TGCGCCAGCAGCTTGTGGGGGGGAGTGAACACTGAAGCTTTCTTT
NA	TRBV19	NA	TRBJ2-6	CATSFGVPRSGANVLTF	TGTGCCACCTCTTTCGGAGTGCCAAGATCTGGGGCCAACGTCCTGACTTTC
NA	TRBV7-6	NA	TRBJ1-4	CASSLNTGRGEKLFF	TGTGCCAGCAGCTTAAATACAGGGAGGGGGGAAAAACTGTTTTTT
TRBD2	TRBV19	NA	TRBJ2-1	CATLSGGRGNEQFF	TGTGCCACCCTATCGGGGGGACGGGGCAATGAGCAGTTCTTC
NA	TRBV25-1	NA	TRBJ1-1	CASRKRGYGHTEAFF	TGTGCCAGCAGAAAACGGGGGTACGGGCACACTGAAGCTTTCTTT
TRBD1	TRBV7-8	NA	TRBJ2-7	CASSFTGAEQYF	TGTGCCAGCAGCTTTACAGGGGCCGAGCAGTACTTC